This T cell receptor beta chain emerged from a study of neoadjuvant anti-PD-1 for oral cavity cancer. Patients had HPV-negative, locally advanced oral cavity squamous cell carcinoma. PBMCs were not maintained or expanded in culture before analysis. CDR1 is SGHRS and CDR2 is YFSETQ in the germline V gene. This CDR3 has 11 amino acids. The ends were cut back, 2 bases at V and 2 bases at J, with 1 base in the middle. Sequenced by immunoSEQ multiplex PCR; TCRdb stores in-frame clones only, minus some. Counted here are 14,000 or so clones, roughly three fifths occurring once; the ten biggest clones make up under 3.5%.

J is TRBJ2-5 and V is TRBV5-1; D is ambiguous. The sequence came from a person between 40 and 85 years old with oral cavity squamous cell carcinoma. The starting material was PBMCs, obtained before nivolumab (anti-PD-1) treatment. The CDR3 loop is CASSLQETQYF. CDR3 sequence (DNA): TGCGCCAGCAGCTTACAAGAGACCCAGTACTTC.